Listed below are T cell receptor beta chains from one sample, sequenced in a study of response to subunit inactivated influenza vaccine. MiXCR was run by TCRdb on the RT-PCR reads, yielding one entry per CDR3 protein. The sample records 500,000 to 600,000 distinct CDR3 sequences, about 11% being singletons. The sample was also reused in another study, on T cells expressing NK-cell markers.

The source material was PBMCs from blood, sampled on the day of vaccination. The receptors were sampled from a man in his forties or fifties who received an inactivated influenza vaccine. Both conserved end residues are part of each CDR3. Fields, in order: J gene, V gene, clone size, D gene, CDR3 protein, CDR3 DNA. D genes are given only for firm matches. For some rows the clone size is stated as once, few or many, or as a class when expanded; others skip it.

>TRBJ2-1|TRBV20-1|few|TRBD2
CSAPPGRANEQFF
TGCAGTGCTCCACCCGGGAGGGCGAATGAGCAGTTCTTC
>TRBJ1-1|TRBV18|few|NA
CASSPPGWPEAFF
TGTGCCAGCTCACCACCGGGATGGCCTGAAGCTTTCTTT
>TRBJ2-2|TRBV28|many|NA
CASSQNGVPGELFF
TGTGCCAGCAGCCAAAACGGGGTGCCCGGGGAGCTGTTTTTT
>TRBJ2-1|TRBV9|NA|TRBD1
CASSGRRDRVHNEQFF
TGTGCCAGCAGCGGCCGCCGGGACAGGGTGCACAATGAGCAGTTCTTC
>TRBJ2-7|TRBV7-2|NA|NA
CASSLKSGYEQYF
TGTGCCAGCAGCTTAAAATCTGGGTACGAGCAGTACTTC
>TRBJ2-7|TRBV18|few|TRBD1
CASSPERGQGRYEQYF
TGTGCCAGCTCACCAGAGCGGGGACAGGGAAGGTACGAGCAGTACTTC
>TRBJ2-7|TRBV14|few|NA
CASSPTRDPQTYEQYF
TGTGCCAGCAGCCCAACTCGGGATCCCCAAACCTACGAGCAGTACTTC
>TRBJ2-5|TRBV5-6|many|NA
CASSPDQGTQYF
TGTGCCAGCAGCCCCGACCAGGGGACCCAGTACTTC
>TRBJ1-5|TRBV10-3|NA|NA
CAISESRYPWSNQPQHF
TGTGCCATCAGTGAGTCGCGTTACCCCTGGAGCAATCAGCCCCAGCATTTT
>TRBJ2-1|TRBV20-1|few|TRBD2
CSASGLAIGNEQFF
TGCAGTGCTTCGGGACTAGCAATAGGGAATGAGCAGTTCTTC
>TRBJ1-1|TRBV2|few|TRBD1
CASSPGQWSTEAFF
TGTGCCAGCAGCCCGGGACAGTGGAGCACTGAAGCTTTCTTT
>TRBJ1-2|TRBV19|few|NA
CASSNAGSHYGYTF
TGTGCCAGTAGTAATGCGGGCAGCCACTATGGCTACACCTTC
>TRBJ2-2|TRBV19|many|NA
CASSRAGTNTGELFF
TGTGCCAGTAGTAGGGCAGGGACGAACACCGGGGAGCTGTTTTTT
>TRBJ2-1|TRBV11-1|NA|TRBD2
CASSPPSGGPWVYNEQFF
TGTGCCAGCAGCCCTCCTTCGGGGGGGCCATGGGTCTACAATGAGCAGTTCTTC
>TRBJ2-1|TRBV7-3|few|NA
CASSLGYGNEQFF
TGTGCCAGCAGCTTAGGCTACGGAAATGAGCAGTTCTTC
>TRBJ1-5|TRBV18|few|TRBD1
CASSPPRQGPLHF
TGTGCCAGCTCACCCCCCCGACAGGGACCCCTGCATTTT
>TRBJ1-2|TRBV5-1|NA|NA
CASSLGADVGMGGYTF
TGCGCCAGCAGCTTGGGGGCCGACGTCGGGATGGGGGGCTACACCTTC
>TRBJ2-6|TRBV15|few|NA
CATSTFPNSGANVLTF
TGTGCCACCAGCACCTTCCCCAACTCTGGGGCCAACGTCCTGACTTTC
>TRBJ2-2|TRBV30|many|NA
CAWGRIQGVGELFF
TGTGCCTGGGGACGTATCCAAGGGGTCGGGGAGCTGTTTTTT
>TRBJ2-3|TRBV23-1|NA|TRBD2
CASSHPRSGVPKDTQYF
TGCGCCAGCAGTCACCCGAGGAGCGGGGTCCCAAAAGATACGCAGTATTTT
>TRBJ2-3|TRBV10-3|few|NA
CAISKTGTSTDTQYF
TGTGCCATCAGTAAGACAGGCACTAGCACAGATACGCAGTATTTT
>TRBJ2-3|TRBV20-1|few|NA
CSARVGTPTDTQYF
TGCAGTGCTAGAGTGGGGACCCCCACAGATACGCAGTATTTT
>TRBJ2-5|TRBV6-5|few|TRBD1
CASSFRQGKETQYF
TGTGCCAGCAGTTTCAGACAGGGCAAAGAGACCCAGTACTTC
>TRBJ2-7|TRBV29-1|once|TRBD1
CGRDSTYEQYF
TGCGGACGGGACAGTACCTACGAGCAGTACTTC
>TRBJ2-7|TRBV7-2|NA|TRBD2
CASSPGGRLYEQYF
TGTGCCAGCAGCCCCGGGGGGAGGCTTTACGAGCAGTACTTC
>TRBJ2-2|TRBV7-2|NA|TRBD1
CASSLGQRVSTGELFF
TGTGCCAGCAGCTTGGGACAGAGGGTCTCGACCGGGGAGCTGTTTTTT
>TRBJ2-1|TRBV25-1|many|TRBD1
CASMGQGFYNEQFF
TGTGCCAGCATGGGACAGGGATTTTACAATGAGCAGTTCTTC
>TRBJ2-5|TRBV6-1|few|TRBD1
CASRGQGNGETQYF
TGTGCCAGCAGAGGACAGGGGAACGGGGAGACCCAGTACTTC
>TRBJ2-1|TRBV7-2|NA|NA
CASSFGPSSYNEQFF
TGTGCCAGCAGCTTCGGGCCGAGCTCCTACAATGAGCAGTTCTTC
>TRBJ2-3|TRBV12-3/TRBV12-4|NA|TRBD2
CASSLMPSGGEETQYF
TGTGCCAGCAGTTTAATGCCTAGCGGGGGGGAGGAGACGCAGTATTTT
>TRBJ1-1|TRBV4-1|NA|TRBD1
CASSQEGSTGGTEAFF
TGCGCCAGCAGCCAAGAGGGGTCGACAGGGGGTACTGAAGCTTTCTTT
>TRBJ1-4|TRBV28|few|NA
CASSTPGFEKLFF
TGTGCCAGCAGTACCCCAGGGTTTGAAAAACTGTTTTTT
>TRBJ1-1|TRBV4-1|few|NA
CASSQVWGRGLSTEAFF
TGCGCCAGCAGCCAAGTGTGGGGCCGGGGATTATCTACTGAAGCTTTCTTT
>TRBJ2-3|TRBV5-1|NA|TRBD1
CASSWDRVTDTQYF
TGCGCCAGCAGCTGGGACAGGGTTACAGATACGCAGTATTTT
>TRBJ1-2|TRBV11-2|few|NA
CASSSPGGYYGYTF
TGTGCCAGCAGCTCCCCCGGCGGGTACTATGGCTACACCTTC
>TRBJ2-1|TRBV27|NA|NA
CASSISTARNEQFF
TGTGCCAGCAGTATATCGACGGCCAGGAATGAGCAGTTCTTC
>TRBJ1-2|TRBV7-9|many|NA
CASGQTSRGYTF
TGTGCCAGCGGACAGACTTCTCGTGGCTACACCTTC
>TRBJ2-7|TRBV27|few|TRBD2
CASSLELARTYEQYF
TGTGCCAGCAGTTTAGAACTAGCGAGGACCTACGAGCAGTACTTC
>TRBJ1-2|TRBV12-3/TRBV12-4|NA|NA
CASSLARRGDGYTF
TGTGCCAGCAGTTTAGCTCGCAGGGGTGATGGCTACACCTTC
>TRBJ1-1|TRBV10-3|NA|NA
CAISEGGGVPEAFF
TGTGCCATCAGTGAGGGCGGAGGGGTTCCTGAAGCTTTCTTT
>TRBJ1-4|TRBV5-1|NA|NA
CASSPEGTAFNEKLFF
TGCGCCAGCAGCCCGGAGGGGACCGCTTTTAATGAAAAACTGTTTTTT
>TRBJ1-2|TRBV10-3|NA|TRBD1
CAITTGGGYTF
TGTGCCATCACTACAGGGGGCGGCTACACCTTC
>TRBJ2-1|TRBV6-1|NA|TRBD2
CASSPRAASGGVYNEQFF
TGTGCCAGCAGTCCCCGCGCGGCTAGCGGGGGGGTTTACAATGAGCAGTTCTTC
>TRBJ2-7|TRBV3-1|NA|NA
CASSPRVLVGYEQYF
TGTGCCAGCAGCCCTCGGGTCCTAGTAGGCTACGAGCAGTACTTC
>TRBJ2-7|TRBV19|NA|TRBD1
CASSIYRGHYEQYF
TGTGCCAGTAGTATTTACAGGGGGCACTACGAGCAGTACTTC
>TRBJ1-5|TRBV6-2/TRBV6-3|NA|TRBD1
CASSPMTGRQPQHF
TGTGCCAGCAGTCCCATGACAGGGCGTCAGCCCCAGCATTTT
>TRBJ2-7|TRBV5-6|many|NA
CASSLEYRDYEQYF
TGTGCCAGCAGCTTGGAGTACAGGGACTACGAGCAGTACTTC
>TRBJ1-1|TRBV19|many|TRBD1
CASSIQGAGEAFF
TGTGCCAGTAGTATACAGGGGGCAGGTGAAGCTTTCTTT
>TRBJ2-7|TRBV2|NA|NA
CASSTDPLGGGQYF
TGTGCCAGCAGTACCGACCCCTTGGGGGGTGGGCAGTACTTC
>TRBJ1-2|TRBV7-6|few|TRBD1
CASSLEAGGRYGYTF
TGTGCCAGCAGCTTAGAGGCAGGGGGCCGGTATGGCTACACCTTC
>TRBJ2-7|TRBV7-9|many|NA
CASSLGPGEQYF
TGTGCCAGCAGTTTGGGTCCCGGCGAGCAGTACTTC
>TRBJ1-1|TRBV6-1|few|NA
CASSQGSGYTEAFF
TGTGCCAGCAGCCAAGGTTCCGGCTACACTGAAGCTTTCTTT
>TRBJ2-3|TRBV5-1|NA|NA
CASSSIGKNTDTQYF
TGCGCCAGCAGCTCTATTGGGAAGAACACAGATACGCAGTATTTT
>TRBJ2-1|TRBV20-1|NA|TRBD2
CSAIYGTSGSNEQFF
TGCAGTGCAATCTATGGGACTAGCGGGAGTAATGAGCAGTTCTTC
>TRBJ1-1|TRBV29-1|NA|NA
CSASWMGTLNTEAFF
TGCAGCGCATCCTGGATGGGCACCTTGAACACTGAAGCTTTCTTT
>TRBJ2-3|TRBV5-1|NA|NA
CASSLAQGNTDTQYF
TGCGCCAGCAGCTTGGCGCAGGGCAACACAGATACGCAGTATTTT
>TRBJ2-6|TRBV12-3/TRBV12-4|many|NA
CASSLDSPGANVLTF
TGTGCCAGCAGCCTAGACAGTCCCGGGGCCAACGTCCTGACTTTC
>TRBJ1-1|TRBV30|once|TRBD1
CAWSLQGVWAEAFF
TGTGCCTGGAGCCTTCAGGGGGTGTGGGCTGAAGCTTTCTTT
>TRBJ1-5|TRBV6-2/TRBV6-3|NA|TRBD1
CASSYSPGQGVPNQPQHF
TGTGCCAGCAGTTACTCACCGGGACAGGGGGTCCCTAATCAGCCCCAGCATTTT
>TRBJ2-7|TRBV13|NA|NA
CASSSGVRYEQYF
TGTGCCAGCAGCTCAGGGGTTCGCTACGAGCAGTACTTC